Sequencing of this T cell receptor (beta chain) was carried out in a study of cytomegalovirus exposure and HLA in healthy donors. Germline lookup yields CDR1 MDHEN and CDR2 SYDVKM. The V end was cut by 2 bases, the J end by 7 bases, with 11 bases between. There are 14 residues in the CDR3. This clone appeared a few times. Its specificity is unknown. Regarding donors, all were healthy bone marrow donors. The study, taken as a whole, reports: The authors enumerated under 200 TCR beta chains as linked to cytomegalovirus. V- and J-gene trimming in TCR beta was tied to a missense DCLRE1C variant by an analysis performed later. A likely sequencing artifact accounted for one observed cluster of highly shared sequence variants.

The PCR made use of 60 Vbeta and 13 Jbeta primers. Here immunoSEQ multiplex PCR was the method, and the copy in TCRdb shows in-frame clones only, minus some. The table lists about 200,000 clones, more than 60% of them singletons. J is TRBJ1-4 and V is TRBV28, with D possibly matching TRBD1 (5 bases). Sequenced sample: PBMCs. The clonotype was recovered from a man in his fifties or sixties in good health and CMV-seronegative. In nucleotides, the CDR3 is TGTGCCAGCAGTTTAGAGACAGTTCGTGAAAAACTGTTTTTT. It yields the protein CASSLETVREKLFF.